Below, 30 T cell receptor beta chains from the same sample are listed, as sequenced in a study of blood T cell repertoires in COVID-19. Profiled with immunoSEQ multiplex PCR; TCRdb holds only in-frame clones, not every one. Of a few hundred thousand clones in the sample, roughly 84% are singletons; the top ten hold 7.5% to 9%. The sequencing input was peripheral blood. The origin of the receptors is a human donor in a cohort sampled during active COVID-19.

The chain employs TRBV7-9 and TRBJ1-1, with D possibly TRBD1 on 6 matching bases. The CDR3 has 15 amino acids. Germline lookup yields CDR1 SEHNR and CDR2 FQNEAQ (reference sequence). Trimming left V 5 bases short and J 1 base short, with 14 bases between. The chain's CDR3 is CASSPAGASNTEAFF. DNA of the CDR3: TGTGCCAGCAGCCCGGCGGGGGCCTCGAACACTGAAGCTTTCTTT.

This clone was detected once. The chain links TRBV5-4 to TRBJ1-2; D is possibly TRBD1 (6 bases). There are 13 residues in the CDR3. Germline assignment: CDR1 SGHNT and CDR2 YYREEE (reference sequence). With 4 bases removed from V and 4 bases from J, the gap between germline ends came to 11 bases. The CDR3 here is CASSLGQRYGYTF. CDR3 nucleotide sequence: TGTGCCAGCAGCCTCGGACAGCGCTATGGCTACACCTTC.

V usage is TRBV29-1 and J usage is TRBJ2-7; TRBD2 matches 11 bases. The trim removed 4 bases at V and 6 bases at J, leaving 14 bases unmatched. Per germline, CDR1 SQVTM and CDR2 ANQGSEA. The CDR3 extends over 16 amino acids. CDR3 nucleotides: TGCAGCGTTGGGGGACTAGCGGCAGAGGGTGGGGGCGAGCAGTACTTC. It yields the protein CSVGGLAAEGGGEQYF.

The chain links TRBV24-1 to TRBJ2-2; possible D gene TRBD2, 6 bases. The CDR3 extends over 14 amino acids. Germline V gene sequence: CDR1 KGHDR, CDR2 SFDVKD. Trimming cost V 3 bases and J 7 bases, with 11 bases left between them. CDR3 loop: CATSDATRVGELFF. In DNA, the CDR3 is TGTGCCACCAGTGATGCGACTAGAGTCGGGGAGCTGTTTTTT.

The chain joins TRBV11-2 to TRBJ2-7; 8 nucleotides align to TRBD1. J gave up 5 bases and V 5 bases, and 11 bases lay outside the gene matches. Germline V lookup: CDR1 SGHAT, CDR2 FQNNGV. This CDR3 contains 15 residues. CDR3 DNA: TGTGCCAGCAGCACGTCAGGGGGCTACATCCACGAGCAGTACTTC. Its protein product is CASSTSGGYIHEQYF.

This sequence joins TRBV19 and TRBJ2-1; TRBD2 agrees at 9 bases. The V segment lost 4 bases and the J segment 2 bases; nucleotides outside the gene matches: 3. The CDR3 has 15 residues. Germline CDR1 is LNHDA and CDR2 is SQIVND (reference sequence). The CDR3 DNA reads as TGTGCCAGTAGTACCAAGCGGGGGGCCTACAATGAGCAGTTCTTC. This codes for CASSTKRGAYNEQFF.

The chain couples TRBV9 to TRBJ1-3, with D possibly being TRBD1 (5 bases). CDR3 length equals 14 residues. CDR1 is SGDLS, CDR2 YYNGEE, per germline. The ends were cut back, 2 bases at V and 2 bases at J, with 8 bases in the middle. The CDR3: CASSVTATGNTIYF. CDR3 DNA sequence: TGTGCCAGCAGCGTGACAGCCACTGGAAACACCATATATTTT.

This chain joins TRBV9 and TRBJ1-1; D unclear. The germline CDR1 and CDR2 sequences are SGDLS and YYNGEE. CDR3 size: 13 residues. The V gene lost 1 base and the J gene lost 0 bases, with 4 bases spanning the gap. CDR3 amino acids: CASSVSLNTEAFF. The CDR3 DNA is TGTGCCAGCAGCGTATCTTTGAACACTGAAGCTTTCTTT. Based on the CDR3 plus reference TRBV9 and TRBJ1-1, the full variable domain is DSGVTQTPKHLITATGQRVTLRCSPRSGDLSVYWYQQSLDQGLQFLIQYYNGEERAKGNILERFSAQQFPDLHSELNLSSLELGDSALYFCASSVSLNTEAFFGQGTRLTVV.

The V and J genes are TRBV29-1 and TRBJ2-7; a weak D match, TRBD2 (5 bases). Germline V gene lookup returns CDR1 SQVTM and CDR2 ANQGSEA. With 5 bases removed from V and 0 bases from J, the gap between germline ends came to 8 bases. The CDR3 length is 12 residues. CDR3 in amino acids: CSVSSSSYEQYF. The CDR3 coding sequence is TGCAGCGTTTCTAGCAGCTCCTACGAGCAGTACTTC.

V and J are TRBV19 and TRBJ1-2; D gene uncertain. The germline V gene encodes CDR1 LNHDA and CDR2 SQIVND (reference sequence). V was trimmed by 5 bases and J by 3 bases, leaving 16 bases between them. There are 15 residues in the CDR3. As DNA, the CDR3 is TGTGCCAGTAGTCCCCTAGACCACGTTGACTATGGCTACACCTTC. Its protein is CASSPLDHVDYGYTF.

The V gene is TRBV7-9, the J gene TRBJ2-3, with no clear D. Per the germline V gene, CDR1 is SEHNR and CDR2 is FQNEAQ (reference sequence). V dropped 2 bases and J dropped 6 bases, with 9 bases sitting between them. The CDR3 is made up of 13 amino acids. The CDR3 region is CASSLLPSDTQYF. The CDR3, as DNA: TGTGCCAGCAGCTTACTACCCTCGGATACGCAGTATTTT.

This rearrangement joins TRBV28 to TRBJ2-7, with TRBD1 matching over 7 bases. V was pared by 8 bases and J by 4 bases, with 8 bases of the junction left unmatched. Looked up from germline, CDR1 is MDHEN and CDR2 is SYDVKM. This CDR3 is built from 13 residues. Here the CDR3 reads CASEGTARYEQYF. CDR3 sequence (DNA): TGTGCCAGCGAGGGGACAGCTAGATACGAGCAGTACTTC.

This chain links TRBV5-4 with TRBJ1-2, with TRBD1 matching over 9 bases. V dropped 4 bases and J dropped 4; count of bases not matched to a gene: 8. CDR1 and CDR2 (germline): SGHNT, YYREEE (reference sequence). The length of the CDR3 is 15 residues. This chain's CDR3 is CASSRGQGTTYGYTF. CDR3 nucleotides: TGTGCCAGCAGCCGAGGACAGGGGACGACCTATGGCTACACCTTC. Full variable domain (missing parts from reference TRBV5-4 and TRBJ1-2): ETGVTQSPTHLIKTRGQQVTLRCSSQSGHNTVSWYQQALGQGPQFIFQYYREEENGRGNFPPRFSGLQFPNYSSELNVNALELDDSALYLCASSRGQGTTYGYTFGSGTRLTVV.

The CDR3 protein is CASSYQGSPFLNTEAFF. The CDR3 DNA reads as TGTGCCAGTAGTTATCAGGGGTCCCCATTCTTGAACACTGAAGCTTTCTTT. The V gene is TRBV19, the J gene TRBJ1-1; D may be TRBD1 (6 bases). The V end was cut by 5 bases, the J end by 0 bases, with 19 bases between. The CDR3 totals 17 residues. The germline CDR1 and CDR2 sequences are LNHDA and SQIVND (reference sequence).

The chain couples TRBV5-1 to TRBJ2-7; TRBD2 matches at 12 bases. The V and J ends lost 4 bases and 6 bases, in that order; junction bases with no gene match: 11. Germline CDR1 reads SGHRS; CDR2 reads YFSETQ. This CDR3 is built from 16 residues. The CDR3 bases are TGCGCCAGCAGCCAGGGACTAGCGGGTCGCTGGGGCGAGCAGTACTTC. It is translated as CASSQGLAGRWGEQYF.

CDR3 region: CASSLPAGQTYEQYF. The CDR3 DNA reads as TGTGCCAGCAGTCTTCCGGCGGGACAGACCTACGAGCAGTACTTC. The rearrangement uses TRBV28 and TRBJ2-7; D may be TRBD1 (7 bases). This CDR3 is built from 15 residues. CDR1 is MDHEN, CDR2 SYDVKM, per germline. V lost 5 bases and J 2 bases, leaving 16 bases between the germline ends.

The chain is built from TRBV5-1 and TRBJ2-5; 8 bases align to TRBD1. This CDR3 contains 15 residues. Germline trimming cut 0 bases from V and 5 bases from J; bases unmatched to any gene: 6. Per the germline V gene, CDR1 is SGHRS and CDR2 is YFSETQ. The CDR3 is CASSLGQGAWETQYF. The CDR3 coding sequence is TGCGCCAGCAGCTTGGGCCAGGGGGCATGGGAGACCCAGTACTTC.

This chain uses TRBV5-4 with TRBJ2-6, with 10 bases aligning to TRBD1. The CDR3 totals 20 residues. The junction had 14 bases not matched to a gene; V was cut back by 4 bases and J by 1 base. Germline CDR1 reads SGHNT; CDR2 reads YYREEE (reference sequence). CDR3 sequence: CASSGDRDRGIRSGANVLTF. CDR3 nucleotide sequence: TGTGCCAGCAGCGGAGACCGGGACAGGGGAATTAGGTCTGGGGCCAACGTCCTGACTTTC.

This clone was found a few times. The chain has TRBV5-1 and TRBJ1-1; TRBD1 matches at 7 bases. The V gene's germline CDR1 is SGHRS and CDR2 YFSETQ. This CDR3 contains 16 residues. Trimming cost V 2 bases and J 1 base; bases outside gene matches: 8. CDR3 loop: CASSFLPGQKNTEAFF. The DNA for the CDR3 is TGCGCCAGCAGCTTTCTCCCGGGACAGAAGAACACTGAAGCTTTCTTT.

The CDR3 region is CASSPGQSPFGYTF. CDR3 coding DNA: TGTGCCAGCTCACCGGGACAGAGCCCTTTTGGCTACACCTTC. J is TRBJ1-2 and V is TRBV18, with TRBD1 matching over 7 bases. Trimming cost V 3 bases and J 7 bases; bases outside gene matches: 8. CDR1 and CDR2 from the germline V gene are KGHSH and LQKENI. This CDR3 is 14 amino acids long.

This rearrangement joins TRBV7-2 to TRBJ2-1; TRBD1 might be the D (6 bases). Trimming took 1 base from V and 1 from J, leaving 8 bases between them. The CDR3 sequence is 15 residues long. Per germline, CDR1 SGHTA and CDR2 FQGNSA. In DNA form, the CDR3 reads TGTGCCAGCAGCTTAGACAGGGTATCCTACAATGAGCAGTTCTTC. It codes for CASSLDRVSYNEQFF.

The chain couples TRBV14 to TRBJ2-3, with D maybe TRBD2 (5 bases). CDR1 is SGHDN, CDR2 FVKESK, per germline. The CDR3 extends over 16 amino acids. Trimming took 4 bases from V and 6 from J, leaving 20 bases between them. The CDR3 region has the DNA TGTGCCAGCAGCCCCTCCGGGGAGCGCTGGAGGGATACGCAGTATTTT. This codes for CASSPSGERWRDTQYF.

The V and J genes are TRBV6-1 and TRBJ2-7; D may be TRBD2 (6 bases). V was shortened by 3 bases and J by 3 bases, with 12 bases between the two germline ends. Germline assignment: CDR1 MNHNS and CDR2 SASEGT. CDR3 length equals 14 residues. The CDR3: CASSDLLTSYEQYF. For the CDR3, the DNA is TGTGCCAGCAGTGACCTACTGACTAGCTACGAGCAGTACTTC.

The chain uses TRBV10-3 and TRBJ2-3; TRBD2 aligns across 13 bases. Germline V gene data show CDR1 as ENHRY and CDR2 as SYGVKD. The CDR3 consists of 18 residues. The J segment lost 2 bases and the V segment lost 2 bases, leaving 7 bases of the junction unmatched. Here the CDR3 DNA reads TGTGCCATCAGTGAGAACCTGGGACTAGCGGGGCCCACAGATACGCAGTATTTT. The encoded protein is CAISENLGLAGPTDTQYF.

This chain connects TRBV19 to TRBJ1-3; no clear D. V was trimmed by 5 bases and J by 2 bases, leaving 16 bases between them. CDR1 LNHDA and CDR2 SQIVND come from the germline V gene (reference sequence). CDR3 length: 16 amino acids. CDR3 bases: TGTGCCAGTAGTCTACTCAAAGTGTCCACTGGAAACACCATATATTTT. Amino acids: CASSLLKVSTGNTIYF. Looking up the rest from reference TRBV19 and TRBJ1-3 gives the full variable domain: DGGITQSPKYLFRKEGQNVTLSCEQNLNHDAMYWYRQDPGQGLRLIYYSQIVNDFQKGDIAEGYSVSREKKESFPLTVTSAQKNPTAFYLCASSLLKVSTGNTIYFGEGSWLTVV.

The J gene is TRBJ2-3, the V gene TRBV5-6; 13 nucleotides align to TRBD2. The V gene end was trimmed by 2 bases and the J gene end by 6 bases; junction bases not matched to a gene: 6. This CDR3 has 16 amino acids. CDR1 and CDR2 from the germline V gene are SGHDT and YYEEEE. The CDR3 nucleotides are TGTGCCAGCAGCTTAACTAGCGGGAGGGTGGTGGATACGCAGTATTTT. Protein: CASSLTSGRVVDTQYF.

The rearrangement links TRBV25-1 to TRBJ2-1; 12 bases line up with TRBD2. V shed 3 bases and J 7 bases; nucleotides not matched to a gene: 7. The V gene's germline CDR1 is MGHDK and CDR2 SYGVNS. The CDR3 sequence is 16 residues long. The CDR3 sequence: CASSETSGSVFNEQFF. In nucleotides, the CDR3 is TGTGCCAGCAGTGAGACTAGCGGGAGTGTATTTAATGAGCAGTTCTTC.

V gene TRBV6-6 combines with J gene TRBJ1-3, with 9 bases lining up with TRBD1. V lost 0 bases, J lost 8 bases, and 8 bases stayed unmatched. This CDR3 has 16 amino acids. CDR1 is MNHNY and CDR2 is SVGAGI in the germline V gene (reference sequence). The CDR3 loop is CASSYSPPGQGYTIYF. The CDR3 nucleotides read TGTGCCAGCAGTTACTCCCCACCGGGACAGGGCTACACCATATATTTT.

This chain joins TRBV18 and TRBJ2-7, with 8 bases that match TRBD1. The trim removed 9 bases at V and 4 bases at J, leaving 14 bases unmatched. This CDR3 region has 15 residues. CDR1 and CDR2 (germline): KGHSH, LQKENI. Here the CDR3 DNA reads TGTGCCAGTTCCACCAGGGGAGGACAGGGATACGAGCAGTACTTC. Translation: CASSTRGGQGYEQYF. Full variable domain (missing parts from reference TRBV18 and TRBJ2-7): NAGVMQNPRHLVRRRGQEARLRCSPMKGHSHVYWYRQLPEEGLKFMVYLQKENIIDESGMPKERFSAEFPKEGPSILRIQQVVRGDSAAYFCASSTRGGQGYEQYFGPGTRLTVT.

CDR3 sequence (DNA): TGTGCCAGCAGCACTCGGACAGGGGGCGGCTTCGGTAATGAAAAACTGTTTTTT. Translated, it gives CASSTRTGGGFGNEKLFF. The V call is TRBV9, the J call TRBJ1-4; TRBD1 matches at 11 bases. The CDR3 has 18 amino acids. CDR1 and CDR2 (germline): SGDLS, YYNGEE. Trimming took 4 bases from V and 4 from J; bases not matched to a gene: 12. The variable domain in full, with the rest retrieved from reference TRBV9 and TRBJ1-4, is DSGVTQTPKHLITATGQRVTLRCSPRSGDLSVYWYQQSLDQGLQFLIQYYNGEERAKGNILERFSAQQFPDLHSELNLSSLELGDSALYFCASSTRTGGGFGNEKLFFGSGTQLSVL.